The 30 T cell receptor beta chains reported below all come from one sample, sequenced in a study of T cells in Graves' hyperthyroidism and ophthalmopathy (dated by TCRdb to about 2019). The library was made by multiplex PCR. Sequencer: Illumina HiSeq 2000. The TCR beta CDR3 regions were amplified from RNA transcripts. The first round of RT-PCR for the TCR CDR3 was performed with the HTBI primer set and the Qiagen OneStep RT-PCR kit. Using fastp at Q25 and MiXCR, TCRdb reprocessed the public reads and kept productive beta chains. Rows are combined by CDR3 protein, so each entry shows the most common genes and DNA. This sample is represented by a few hundred thousand distinct CDR3 sequences; about 45% of them were singletons. The leading ten clones occupy about 7.8% of the sample. Specimen: peripheral blood or thyroid tissue (not recorded which). Receptors originate from a woman younger than 35 with Graves' hyperthyroidism.

The chain is built from TRBV10-2 and TRBJ1-4, with no clear D. Between the trimmed V and J ends, which lost 7 bases and 7 bases, there was a span of 13 bases. CDR3 length: 13 amino acids. Germline V CDR1 and CDR2: WSHSY, SAAADI. DNA for the CDR3: TGCGCCAGCATGAGCAGTAACACTGAAAAACTGTTTTTT. Residues: CASMSSNTEKLFF.

The chain joins TRBV19 to TRBJ2-3, with TRBD2 matching over 8 bases. V lost 3 bases and J lost 3; bases outside the gene matches: 11. Looked up from germline, CDR1 is LNHDA and CDR2 is SQIVND (reference sequence). The CDR3 is 17 residues long. The CDR3 sequence: CASSMGLREVLTDTQYF. The CDR3 DNA reads TGTGCCAGTAGTATGGGGTTGCGGGAGGTGTTGACAGATACGCAGTATTTT.

V is TRBV7-9 and J is TRBJ2-7, with D tentatively TRBD2 (6 bases). Trimming took off 5 bases at V and 7 bases at J, with 21 bases between the two ends. The CDR3 spans 15 residues. Germline V gene lookup returns CDR1 SEHNR and CDR2 FQNEAQ (reference sequence). The CDR3 region has the DNA TGTGCCAGCAGCCGGAGTTCAAATCCGGGGGATGAGCAGTACTTC. This translates into CASSRSSNPGDEQYF. The whole variable domain, filled in from reference TRBV7-9 and TRBJ2-7, reads DTGVSQNPRHKITKRGQNVTFRCDPISEHNRLYWYRQTLGQGPEFLTYFQNEAQLEKSRLLSDRFSAERPKGSFSTLEIQRTEQGDSAMYLCASSRSSNPGDEQYFGPGTRLTVT.

The chain combines TRBV2 with TRBJ1-1; 7 nucleotides line up with TRBD1. The CDR3 is made up of 12 amino acids. Germline V lookup: CDR1 SNHLY, CDR2 FYNNEI. V lost 10 bases and J lost 4; bases outside the gene matches: 6. CDR3 DNA: TGTGCCAATCAGGGGGGAGGCACTGAAGCTTTCTTT. Protein product: CANQGGGTEAFF. Complete variable domain (other parts from reference TRBV2 and TRBJ1-1): EPEVTQTPSHQVTQMGQEVILRCVPISNHLYFYWYRQILGQKVEFLVSFYNNEISEKSEIFDDQFSVERPDGSNFTLKIRSTKLEDSAMYFCANQGGGTEAFFGQGTRLTVV.

The V gene is TRBV12-3 or TRBV12-4, the J gene TRBJ1-1; 12 bases agree with TRBD1. The trim removed 3 bases at V and 7 bases at J, leaving 12 bases unmatched. The CDR3 covers 17 residues. Written as DNA, the CDR3 is TGTGCCAGCAGTTTGAAGGGACAGGGGGCACCGAGGCTTGAAGCTTTCTTT. Translation: CASSLKGQGAPRLEAFF.

This clonotype was recorded many times. The junction differs from germline at one of its ends, possibly a read error. The J gene is TRBJ2-7, the V gene TRBV13, with D perhaps matching TRBD1 or TRBD2 (5 bases each). Per germline, CDR1 PRHDT and CDR2 FYEKMQ (reference sequence). The CDR3 consists of 12 residues. The CDR3 is CASSVTGTAAHF. The CDR3 DNA is TGTGCCAGCAGCGTTACCGGGACCGCCGCACACTTC.

This clonotype was seen at least ten times. The chain is built from TRBV20-1 and TRBJ1-5; D may be TRBD1 (5 bases). Trimming removed 3 bases at V and 11 bases at J, with 26 bases between. There are 16 residues in the CDR3. The germline V gene has CDR1 DFQATT and CDR2 SNEGSKA (reference sequence). As DNA, the CDR3 is TGCAGTGCTAGCTACCCAAAACGGGGGGTGGGGACGGCCCAGCATTTT. It encodes CSASYPKRGVGTAQHF.

About this clonotype itself: This clone may be a read error of a much larger clone one base away. The genes are TRBV25-1 and TRBJ1-1, with D tentatively TRBD1 (5 bases). The germline V gene has CDR1 MGHDK and CDR2 SYGVNS. V lost 11 bases and J lost 1, with 20 bases in between. CDR3 size: 15 residues. As DNA, the CDR3 is TGTGCCGGCTCACCTCGACAGAAATCGAACACTGAAGCTTTCTTT. Translating gives CAGSPRQKSNTEAFF.

The genes are TRBV5-1 and TRBJ2-7; TRBD1 matches 8 bases. The V and J ends lost 5 bases and 0 bases, in that order; junction bases with no gene match: 7. CDR3 size: 15 residues. In germline, CDR1 is SGHRS, CDR2 YFSETQ. CDR3: CASSFLTGASYEQYF. The CDR3 coding sequence is TGCGCCAGCAGTTTCTTGACAGGGGCCTCCTACGAGCAGTACTTC.

The genes are TRBV5-1 and TRBJ2-7; the match to TRBD1 covers 8 bases. Germline-derived CDR1 and CDR2 are SGHRS and YFSETQ. The CDR3 runs to 16 residues. Trimming cost V 4 bases and J 4 bases; bases outside gene matches: 13. In DNA, the CDR3 is TGCGCCAGCAGCCGAGACAGGGGCAGGGGCCTATACGAGCAGTACTTC. It codes for CASSRDRGRGLYEQYF.

The chain employs TRBV6-6 and TRBJ2-7; TRBD2 matches at 8 bases. The CDR3 runs to 13 residues. The V gene's germline CDR1 is MNHNY and CDR2 SVGAGI (reference sequence). Trimming at V came to 5 bases and at J to 2 bases, leaving 2 bases not matched to a gene. CDR3 residues: CASSQLAAYEQYF. CDR3 DNA: TGTGCCAGCAGTCAACTAGCGGCCTACGAGCAGTACTTC.

This clonotype was counted many times. The rearrangement uses TRBV7-2 and TRBJ1-2, with D unresolved. Germline V gene lookup returns CDR1 SGHTA and CDR2 FQGNSA. With 0 bases removed from V and 8 bases from J, the gap between germline ends came to 7 bases. The CDR3 has 12 residues. The CDR3 is CASSLASLGYTF. The CDR3 DNA reads as TGTGCCAGCAGCTTAGCCTCTCTCGGCTACACCTTC.

This chain uses TRBV5-5 with TRBJ1-6; TRBD1 is a possible D gene (5 bases). The CDR3 runs 14 residues. Per the germline V gene, CDR1 is SGHKS and CDR2 is YYEKEE (reference sequence). V was shortened by 2 bases and J by 8 bases, with 11 bases between the two germline ends. The DNA of the CDR3 is TGTGCCAGCAGCTTTTCGGGACTCGATTCACCCCTCCACTTT. Its translation: CASSFSGLDSPLHF.

This clonotype has a count of ten or more. The chain carries TRBV12-3 or TRBV12-4 and TRBJ2-5, with D perhaps matching TRBD2 (5 bases). CDR3 length: 13 amino acids. V was cut by 6 bases and J by 5 bases, with 13 bases left in between. The CDR3 region is CASSHRGVETQYF. CDR3 DNA: TGTGCCAGCAGCCACCGGGGTGTGGAGACCCAGTACTTC.

The gene calls are TRBV24-1 and TRBJ1-2; TRBD1 might be the D (5 bases). V lost 7 bases and J 8 bases, leaving 16 bases between the germline ends. Germline CDR1 and CDR2: KGHDR and SFDVKD. CDR3 length: 13 residues. The CDR3 here is CATRDPQGRGYTF. The DNA of the CDR3 is TGTGCCACCAGGGACCCGCAGGGCCGAGGCTACACCTTC.

This clonotype has at least ten counts. This rearrangement joins TRBV9 to TRBJ2-7; either TRBD1 or TRBD2 may supply D (5 bases each). CDR3 size: 14 residues. V gave up 1 base and J gave up 3 bases, with 11 bases separating them. Germline-derived CDR1 and CDR2 are SGDLS and YYNGEE. CDR3 in DNA: TGTGCCAGCAGCGTATCCGGGACCAACTACGAGCAGTACTTC. Its protein product is CASSVSGTNYEQYF.

Worth noting for this clonotype: This may stem from a read error, because a much larger clone lies one nucleotide away. The chain has TRBV2 and TRBJ1-6; unclear D gene. The V end was cut by 6 bases, the J end by 8 bases, with 11 bases between. Germline V gene data show CDR1 as SNHLY and CDR2 as FYNNEI. The length of the CDR3 is 13 residues. For the CDR3, the DNA is TGTGCCAGCAGATTTTGGGTTGATTCACCCCTCCACTTT. Translated, it gives CASRFWVDSPLHF.

This clonotype occurred many times. This chain links TRBV27 with TRBJ1-1; D might be TRBD1 (5 bases). The germline V and J ends were trimmed by 8 bases and 7 bases, with 14 bases remaining between them. The CDR3 is 12 amino acids. Germline V gene lookup returns CDR1 MNHEY and CDR2 SMNVEV (reference sequence). The CDR3 DNA follows: TGTGCCAGCGGGGGGGACGTAGATGAAGCTTTCTTT. Translating it yields CASGGDVDEAFF.

The sample holds many counts of this clonotype. The genes are TRBV24-1 and TRBJ2-5; 8 bases are a match to TRBD1. Trimming at V came to 4 bases and at J to 3 bases, leaving 6 bases not matched to a gene. Germline V lookup: CDR1 KGHDR, CDR2 SFDVKD. There are 15 residues in the CDR3. The CDR3 region has the DNA TGTGCCACCAGTGAGCCTACAGGGGGAGAAGAGACCCAGTACTTC. It is translated as CATSEPTGGEETQYF.

The table lists this clonotype with many counts. This sequence joins TRBV4-1 and TRBJ1-6, with TRBD1 matching 7 bases. CDR1 MGHRA and CDR2 YSYEKL come from the germline V gene. The V gene end was trimmed by 1 base and the J gene end by 7 bases; junction bases not matched to a gene: 4. CDR3 length equals 15 residues. DNA of the CDR3: TGCGCCAGCAGCCAAGCCACAGGGGAGAATTCACCCCTCCACTTT. Translating it yields CASSQATGENSPLHF.

This clonotype has a count of ten or more. This sequence joins TRBV29-1 and TRBJ1-1; 7 positions match TRBD1. V was pared by 5 bases and J by 3 bases, with 6 bases of the junction left unmatched. The CDR3 extends over 13 amino acids. Germline CDR1 reads SQVTM; CDR2 reads ANQGSEA. The CDR3 reads CSVRTGTDTEAFF. The CDR3 DNA follows: TGCAGCGTTCGCACAGGGACAGACACTGAAGCTTTCTTT.

This clonotype was seen only a few times. The rearrangement uses TRBV7-9 and TRBJ2-1; D uncertain. This CDR3 spans 13 amino acids. With 4 bases removed from V and 13 bases from J, the gap between germline ends came to 17 bases. The germline CDR1 and CDR2 sequences are SEHNR and FQNEAQ (reference sequence). CDR3 in amino acids: CASSSNALDTQFF. DNA for the CDR3: TGTGCCAGCAGCTCGAACGCGCTAGATACTCAGTTCTTC.

The chain recombines TRBV18 with TRBJ2-5; 10 bases are shared with TRBD1. The CDR3 has 16 residues. Trimming took 0 bases from V and 1 from J; bases not matched to a gene: 2. Germline loops: CDR1 KGHSH, CDR2 LQKENI. CDR3 sequence reads: CASSPPGQGGQETQYF. In DNA, the CDR3 is TGTGCCAGCTCACCACCCGGACAGGGGGGCCAAGAGACCCAGTACTTC.

The V gene is TRBV7-9, the J gene TRBJ2-1, with TRBD2 matching over 10 bases. Germline V gene data show CDR1 as SEHNR and CDR2 as FQNEAQ (reference sequence). CDR3 length equals 16 residues. J was trimmed by 8 bases and V by 1 base; bases with no gene match: 8. As DNA, the CDR3 is TGTGCCAGCAGCTTAGTAGGGACTAGCGTAGGTCATGAGCAGTTCTTC. Its protein product is CASSLVGTSVGHEQFF.

This clonotype was seen only once. The rearrangement links TRBV29-1 to TRBJ1-2; maybe TRBD1 (5 bases). The CDR3 has 14 residues. The ends were cut back, 1 base at V and 8 bases at J, with 17 bases in the middle. Germline V gene sequence: CDR1 SQVTM, CDR2 ANQGSEA. The CDR3 region is CSVEGSGGINGYTF. CDR3 in DNA: TGCAGCGTTGAAGGCTCTGGGGGTATAAACGGCTACACCTTC.

This clonotype was observed many times. The chain joins TRBV4-2 to TRBJ1-5, with D maybe TRBD1 (5 bases). This CDR3 region has 15 residues. Trimming removed 0 bases from V and 6 bases from J, with 12 bases in between. The V gene's germline CDR1 is LGHNA and CDR2 YNFKEQ. CDR3 DNA sequence: TGTGCCAGCAGCCAAGATAGGGGAAGGGGTCAGCCCCAGCATTTT. Translation: CASSQDRGRGQPQHF.

At least ten counts were recorded for this clonotype. This sequence joins TRBV12-3 or TRBV12-4 and TRBJ2-7; unclear D gene. The CDR3 sequence is 11 residues long. V was pared by 6 bases and J by 9 bases, with 12 bases between. CDR3 coding DNA: TGTGCCAGCAGCCTCAATTTTGGGCAGTACTTC. Encoded protein: CASSLNFGQYF.

This clonotype was seen a few times. The chain combines TRBV6-5 with TRBJ2-2; possible D gene TRBD1, 5 bases. The CDR3 runs to 15 residues. Trimming took off 6 bases at V and 6 bases at J, with 17 bases between the two ends. Germline assignment: CDR1 MNHEY and CDR2 SVGAGI. CDR3 sequence: CASRTQAGPAGELFF. In nucleotides, the CDR3 is TGTGCCAGCAGGACCCAAGCAGGGCCGGCCGGGGAGCTGTTTTTT.

Many counts were recorded for this clonotype. Written as DNA, the CDR3 is TGTGCCAGCAAGGGGACAGGGGGATCTTACGAGCAGTACTTC. Translating gives CASKGTGGSYEQYF. V gene TRBV4-2 combines with J gene TRBJ2-7, with 11 bases fitting TRBD1. CDR3 length equals 14 residues. Germline CDR1 reads LGHNA; CDR2 reads YNFKEQ. J was trimmed by 4 bases and V by 7 bases; bases with no gene match: 6.

V usage is TRBV29-1 and J usage is TRBJ1-5; 9 bases fit TRBD1. V gave up 5 bases and J gave up 4 bases; unmatched junction bases: 3. CDR1 is SQVTM and CDR2 is ANQGSEA in the germline V gene. This CDR3 region has 13 residues. Here the CDR3 reads CSVRQGENQPQHF. CDR3 DNA: TGCAGCGTTAGACAGGGGGAGAATCAGCCCCAGCATTTT.